This TCR beta chain derives from a study of OX40 agonist ivuxolimab in advanced cancers. Study at large: Ivuxolimab, an antibody that agonizes OX40 (CD134), was administered to the patients. Regarding the study as a whole: Some patients without response likewise showed low normalized clonal expansion.

The CDR3 has 14 amino acids. Germline values: CDR1 LNHDA, CDR2 SQIVND (reference sequence). Trimming pared 2 bases from V and 0 bases from J, leaving 5 bases between. With respect to this clone: Antigen specificity is unknown.

The repertoire was sequenced with immunoSEQ multiplex PCR; TCRdb's copy has only in-frame clones and lacks some. The sample yields approximately 58,000 clones, about 88% seen once. The material was CD4+ or CD8+ T cells sorted from blood, obtained in a trial of the OX40 agonist ivuxolimab. V usage is TRBV19 and J usage is TRBJ2-4, with D hard to call. The receptor comes from an adult with an advanced solid tumor such as melanoma, head and neck, liver or kidney cancer. CDR3 bases: TGTGCCAGTAGTATATTGCTAGCCAAAAACATTCAGTACTTC. As protein: CASSILLAKNIQYF.